The rows below give T cell receptor beta chains drawn from one sample of a study of blood T cell repertoires in COVID-19. Using immunoSEQ multiplex PCR, the repertoire was profiled, and TCRdb retains in-frame clones only, with some absent. The sample holds more than 75,000 clones, more than 75% seen once. The sequencing input was peripheral blood. All receptors come from a man in his 60s with acute or convalescent COVID-19. Each CDR3 is given with its conserved first and last residue. The order of the fields is J gene, V gene, D gene, clone size, CDR3 protein, CDR3 DNA. A D gene is named only where the DNA matches it firmly. Only some rows state a clone size, as once, few, many or a class for expanded clones.

>TRBJ2-5|TRBV7-9|TRBD2|.
CASSPWTSGRQETQYF
TGTGCCAGCAGCCCCTGGACTAGCGGGAGGCAAGAGACCCAGTACTTC
>TRBJ1-5|TRBV28|.|.
CASRETSQNQPQHF
TGTGCCAGCAGGGAGACGAGCCAAAATCAGCCCCAGCATTTT
>TRBJ1-1|TRBV6-5|.|few
CASLFNTEAFF
TGTGCCAGCCTTTTTAACACTGAAGCTTTCTTT
>TRBJ2-3|TRBV7-2|.|.
CASRRGGAGTDTQYF
TGTGCCAGCAGGAGAGGCGGGGCGGGCACAGATACGCAGTATTTT
>TRBJ2-6|TRBV2|TRBD1|.
CASKRGTGGSDSGANVLTF
TGTGCCAGCAAGCGAGGGACAGGGGGCTCCGATTCTGGGGCCAACGTCCTGACTTTC
>TRBJ2-5|TRBV7-2|TRBD1|once
CASSRTGQETQYF
TGTGCCAGCAGCAGGACAGGACAAGAGACCCAGTACTTC
>TRBJ2-5|TRBV4-3|.|.
CASSQDWGGAKTQYF
TGCGCCAGCAGCCAAGATTGGGGGGGGGCCAAAACCCAGTACTTC
>TRBJ1-6|TRBV18|TRBD1|.
CASSPTGGSNSPLHF
TGTGCCAGCTCACCCACAGGGGGTTCGAATTCACCCCTCCACTTT
>TRBJ2-7|TRBV28|TRBD1|.
CASSTPGQGLFEQYF
TGTGCCAGCAGTACGCCGGGACAGGGTTTATTCGAGCAGTACTTC
>TRBJ1-6|TRBV6-5|.|.
CASTGVLDSPLHF
TGTGCCAGCACAGGGGTTCTTGATTCACCCCTCCACTTT
>TRBJ1-2|TRBV10-3|TRBD1|.
CAISDTGTGTSYTF
TGTGCCATCAGTGACACCGGGACAGGGACTAGCTACACCTTC
>TRBJ2-5|TRBV5-1|TRBD2|.
CASSLARAGVYQETQYF
TGCGCCAGCAGCTTGGCGCGGGCGGGGGTGTACCAAGAGACCCAGTACTTC
>TRBJ2-7|TRBV10-1|TRBD2|once
CASSGSGIPYEQYF
TGCGCCAGCAGTGGTAGCGGGATACCCTACGAGCAGTACTTC
>TRBJ2-7|TRBV5-1|TRBD1|.
CASSLDGTAREEQYF
TGCGCCAGCAGCTTGGACGGGACAGCTCGCGAAGAGCAGTACTTC
>TRBJ2-2|TRBV4-3|.|few
CASSQDYQDSVGELFF
TGCGCCAGCAGCCAAGATTATCAGGACTCTGTTGGGGAGCTGTTTTTT
>TRBJ1-5|TRBV15|TRBD1|.
CATSRRTGANMQPQHF
TGTGCCACCAGCAGACGGACAGGGGCCAATATGCAGCCCCAGCATTTT
>TRBJ1-3|TRBV7-9|.|.
CASKAYENTIYF
TGTGCCAGCAAAGCTTACGAGAACACCATATATTTT
>TRBJ1-4|TRBV3-1/TRBV3-2|.|.
CASSQDSGSEKLFF
TGTGCCAGCAGCCAAGACTCAGGAAGTGAAAAACTGTTTTTT
>TRBJ1-1|TRBV12-3/TRBV12-4|.|.
CASSYESEAFF
TGTGCCAGCAGTTACGAGTCTGAAGCTTTCTTT
>TRBJ2-4|TRBV19|.|.
CASSTFGDAVKNIQYF
TGTGCCAGTAGTACTTTCGGGGATGCCGTCAAAAACATTCAGTACTTC
>TRBJ2-5|TRBV4-2|TRBD1|.
CASSQPTGVQETQYF
TGTGCCAGCAGCCAACCGACAGGGGTTCAAGAGACCCAGTACTTC
>TRBJ2-6|TRBV10-1|.|.
CASSSSGANVLTF
TGCGCCAGCTCTTCCTCTGGGGCCAACGTCCTGACTTTC
>TRBJ2-5|TRBV6-5|TRBD1|.
CASSAGGTTETQYF
TGTGCCAGCAGCGCAGGGGGCACGACAGAGACCCAGTACTTC
>TRBJ2-1|TRBV7-9|TRBD2|.
CASSLTSGLAGDNEQFF
TGTGCCAGCAGCCTTACTTCTGGACTAGCGGGAGACAATGAGCAGTTCTTC
>TRBJ1-2|TRBV4-2|.|.
CASSVSVAGDGYTF
TGTGCCAGCAGCGTCTCGGTGGCGGGGGATGGCTACACCTTC
>TRBJ1-6|TRBV14|.|.
CASSPGQYNSPLHF
TGTGCCAGCAGCCCCGGACAGTATAATTCACCCCTCCACTTT
>TRBJ2-7|TRBV6-6|TRBD1|.
CASSYGPGQSSYEQYF
TGTGCCAGCAGTTACGGTCCGGGACAGAGCTCCTACGAGCAGTACTTC
>TRBJ2-2|TRBV27|TRBD2|.
CASSPTSGRVGVAGELFF
TGTGCCAGCAGTCCAACTAGCGGGAGGGTCGGGGTGGCCGGGGAGCTGTTTTTT
>TRBJ1-6|TRBV19|TRBD1|.
CASRGGGNNSPLHF
TGTGCCAGTAGAGGGGGCGGGAATAATTCACCCCTCCACTTT
>TRBJ2-1|TRBV19|TRBD1|.
CASSILGQAPYNEQFF
TGTGCCAGTAGTATATTGGGACAGGCCCCCTACAATGAGCAGTTCTTC
>TRBJ2-7|TRBV5-1|TRBD1|once
CASSSGTGDYEQYF
TGCGCCAGCAGCTCCGGGACAGGAGACTACGAGCAGTACTTC
>TRBJ2-7|TRBV6-5|TRBD2|.
CASSYSNQGLAGEQYF
TGTGCCAGCAGTTACTCGAACCAGGGACTAGCAGGCGAGCAGTACTTC
>TRBJ2-1|TRBV5-1|TRBD2|.
CASSLAGGRAEGEQFF
TGCGCCAGCAGCTTGGCCGGCGGGAGGGCCGAGGGGGAGCAGTTCTTC
>TRBJ1-4|TRBV25-1|.|.
CASRSTARSGQLFF
TGTGCCAGCAGGTCGACGGCTCGATCTGGGCAACTGTTTTTT
>TRBJ1-2|TRBV4-1|.|.
CASSQVGLYGYTF
TGCGCCAGCAGCCAAGTGGGGCTCTATGGCTACACCTTC
>TRBJ2-1|TRBV15|TRBD2|.
CATSRDRGLAASSYNEQFF
TGTGCCACCAGCAGAGATAGGGGTCTAGCGGCCAGCTCCTACAATGAGCAGTTCTTC
>TRBJ2-5|TRBV5-4|TRBD2|.
CASSLGQGGIQTQYF
TGTGCCAGCAGCTTGGGCCAGGGAGGGATCCAGACCCAGTACTTC
>TRBJ2-7|TRBV7-2|.|.
CASSLEGVFYEQYF
TGTGCCAGCAGCTTAGAGGGGGTCTTCTACGAGCAGTACTTC
>TRBJ2-3|TRBV24-1|TRBD1|.
CATSEGTVADTQYF
TGTGCCACCAGTGAAGGGACAGTCGCAGATACGCAGTATTTT
>TRBJ1-2|TRBV5-1|TRBD1|once
CASSSGQGVGGYTF
TGCGCCAGCAGCTCTGGACAGGGGGTAGGCGGCTACACCTTC
>TRBJ2-2|TRBV6-5|TRBD2|.
CASSYSGTKVSGELFF
TGTGCCAGCAGTTACTCCGGGACTAAAGTATCCGGGGAGCTGTTTTTT
>TRBJ1-4|TRBV2|.|.
CASSERGGTNEKLFF
TGTGCCAGCAGTGAGAGGGGAGGGACTAATGAAAAACTGTTTTTT
>TRBJ2-1|TRBV6-5|TRBD1|.
CASSPGTGGLDEQFF
TGTGCCAGCAGCCCCGGGACAGGGGGCCTTGATGAGCAGTTCTTC
>TRBJ1-4|TRBV18|TRBD1|once
CASSPQQGANEKLFF
TGTGCCAGTTCACCGCAACAGGGGGCTAATGAAAAACTGTTTTTT
>TRBJ1-1|TRBV19|.|.
CASSMFSGDPAFF
TGTGCCAGTAGTATGTTTTCTGGAGACCCAGCTTTCTTT
>TRBJ2-2|TRBV6-6|TRBD1|.
CATVPGQGRYTGELFF
TGTGCCACCGTCCCGGGACAGGGAAGGTACACCGGGGAGCTGTTTTTT
>TRBJ2-1|TRBV7-8|.|.
CASSLAPLVGSVSQFF
TGTGCCAGCAGCTTAGCGCCCCTGGTCGGGAGTGTCTCGCAGTTCTTC
>TRBJ1-5|TRBV19|.|.
CASSMRSQPQHF
TGTGCCAGTAGTATGAGAAGTCAGCCCCAGCATTTT
>TRBJ1-2|TRBV5-1|TRBD1|.
CASSEGQNYGYTF
TGCGCCAGCTCGGAGGGACAGAACTATGGCTACACCTTC
>TRBJ2-1|TRBV25-1|TRBD2|.
CASSAEPSGYYNEQFF
TGTGCCAGCAGTGCCGAACCTAGCGGATACTACAATGAGCAGTTCTTC
>TRBJ1-2|TRBV30|.|.
CAWSYGGLDGYTF
TGTGCCTGGAGTTACGGGGGGCTTGATGGCTACACCTTC
>TRBJ1-1|TRBV5-1|.|.
CASSLEQGTTEAFF
TGCGCCAGCAGCTTGGAGCAGGGAACTACTGAAGCTTTCTTT
>TRBJ1-1|TRBV10-1|TRBD1|.
CASSAGTGNTEAFF
TGCGCCAGCAGTGCCGGGACAGGGAACACTGAAGCTTTCTTT
>TRBJ2-1|TRBV4-1|.|.
CASSQDGSSYNEQFF
TGCGCCAGCAGCCAAGACGGGAGCTCCTACAATGAGCAGTTCTTC
>TRBJ1-3|TRBV6-6|.|.
CASRDNSGNTIYF
TGTGCCAGCAGAGACAACTCTGGAAACACCATATATTTT
>TRBJ2-5|TRBV12-5|TRBD1|.
CASGGGTGYQETQYF
TGTGCTAGTGGTGGCGGGACAGGGTACCAAGAGACCCAGTACTTC
>TRBJ1-1|TRBV2|.|.
CASRSTGWDTEAFF
TGTGCCAGCAGGTCTACAGGCTGGGACACTGAAGCTTTCTTT
>TRBJ2-5|TRBV5-1|.|.
CASTTGRGRETQYF
TGCGCCAGCACCACAGGGAGGGGAAGAGAGACCCAGTACTTC
>TRBJ2-2|TRBV27|.|.
CASSLLGDGNGELFF
TGTGCCAGCAGTTTATTAGGGGATGGCAACGGGGAGCTGTTTTTT
>TRBJ2-7|TRBV9|TRBD1|.
CASSGQGNPSYEQYF
TGTGCCAGCAGCGGACAGGGTAACCCCTCCTACGAGCAGTACTTC